Following are 15 T cell receptor beta chains from one sample sequenced in a study of neurological immune-mediated disorders. TCRdb called the 5' RACE reads again in MiXCR, with one record for every CDR3 protein. Of about 48,000 distinct CDR3 sequences in the sample, just under 6% were seen once. Material: CD4+ T cells from blood. These receptors were taken from a woman between 18 and 29 years old with multiple sclerosis.

This clonotype was seen repeatedly, ten times or more. The CDR3 is CASTPLSSYNSPLHF. In DNA, the CDR3 is TGTGCCAGCACCCCCCTCAGCTCCTATAATTCACCCCTCCACTTT. The gene calls are TRBV28 and TRBJ1-6; D ambiguous. Germline V gives CDR1 MDHEN, CDR2 SYDVKM. The V end lost 7 bases, the J end lost 0 bases, and 10 bases lay between the germline ends. The CDR3 has 15 residues.

This clonotype was counted ten times or more. The V call is TRBV7-3, the J call TRBJ2-1, with 7 bases identical to TRBD2. Germline V CDR1 and CDR2: SGHTA, FQGTGA. V dropped 1 base and J dropped 8; count of bases not matched to a gene: 5. CDR3 length: 14 residues. The CDR3 protein is CASSLSSSGDEQFF. The CDR3 region has the DNA TGTGCCAGCAGCTTAAGCTCCAGCGGGGATGAGCAGTTCTTC.

This clonotype was recorded many times. J is TRBJ1-1 and V is TRBV10-1; D is unresolved. The length of the CDR3 is 13 residues. Germline V CDR1 and CDR2: WNHNN, SYGVQD (reference sequence). The ends were cut back, 3 bases at V and 5 bases at J, with 10 bases in the middle. CDR3: CASSEADLTEAFF. Written as DNA, the CDR3 is TGCGCCAGCAGTGAAGCCGATTTGACTGAAGCTTTCTTT.

The table lists this clonotype with many counts. CDR3 coding DNA: TGTGCCACCAGCAGAGATACCTGGGCCTACGAGCAGTACGTC. Translating gives CATSRDTWAYEQYV. The rearrangement links TRBV15 to TRBJ2-7; D remains ambiguous. CDR3 length equals 14 residues. The ends were cut back, 0 bases at V and 2 bases at J, with 8 bases in the middle. The V gene's germline CDR1 is LNHNV and CDR2 YYDKDF (reference sequence).

In its sample, this clonotype was seen a few times. V and J are TRBV4-1 and TRBJ1-5, with D possibly matching TRBD1 (6 bases). Germline V lookup: CDR1 MGHRA, CDR2 YSYEKL. Trimming removed 3 bases at V and 0 bases at J, with 12 bases between. CDR3 size: 16 residues. The CDR3 is CASSQGWGHSNQPQHF. The CDR3 DNA is TGCGCCAGCAGCCAGGGTTGGGGGCATAGCAATCAGCCCCAGCATTTT.

The chain is built from TRBV14 and TRBJ2-4; D is uncertain. The CDR3 is made up of 12 amino acids. Germline CDR1 SGHDN, CDR2 FVKESK. V dropped 1 base and J dropped 6 bases, with 4 bases sitting between them. The CDR3 spells CASSQGGNIQYF. CDR3 coding DNA: TGTGCCAGCAGCCAAGGGGGAAACATTCAGTACTTC.

The sample holds many counts of this clonotype. The V gene is TRBV5-1, the J gene TRBJ1-1; 7 bases are shared with TRBD1. The CDR3 loop spans 14 amino acids. Trimming removed 3 bases from V and 0 bases from J; junction bases left unmatched: 2. Germline V lookup: CDR1 SGHRS, CDR2 YFSETQ. The CDR3 spells CASSSGQVNTEAFF. The DNA of the CDR3 is TGCGCCAGCAGCTCCGGACAGGTGAACACTGAAGCTTTCTTT.

This clonotype was detected many times. The V gene is TRBV5-1, the J gene TRBJ1-4; D call uncertain. The CDR3 covers 15 residues. V shed 0 bases and J shed 7 bases, with 13 bases lying between them. CDR1 is SGHRS and CDR2 is YFSETQ in the germline V gene. This CDR3 reads CASSLDRFIGEKLFF. The CDR3 region has the DNA TGCGCCAGCAGCTTGGATCGTTTTATCGGTGAAAAACTGTTTTTT.

This clonotype was picked up a small number of times. V and J are TRBV5-6 and TRBJ1-2; D uncertain. The germline V gene encodes CDR1 SGHDT and CDR2 YYEEEE. Trimming removed 4 bases at V and 0 bases at J, with 13 bases between. This CDR3 contains 15 residues. CDR3: CASSRREITNYGYTF. The CDR3 DNA is TGTGCCAGCAGCCGACGAGAAATTACTAACTATGGCTACACCTTC. Variable domain in full (rest from reference TRBV5-6 and TRBJ1-2): DAGVTQSPTHLIKTRGQQVTLRCSPKSGHDTVSWYQQALGQGPQFIFQYYEEEERQRGNFPDRFSGHQFPNYSSELNVNALLLGDSALYLCASSRREITNYGYTFGSGTRLTVV.

This clonotype showed up many times. The DNA of the CDR3 is TGCGCCAGCAGCATCGGCGGGGGGGCGTTCACCGGGGAGCTGTTTTTT. Protein: CASSIGGGAFTGELFF. The rearrangement links TRBV5-1 to TRBJ2-2, with 9 bases identical to TRBD2. Germline V lookup: CDR1 SGHRS, CDR2 YFSETQ. J lost 4 bases, V lost 4 bases, and 8 bases had no gene match. CDR3 size: 16 residues.

The rearrangement links TRBV4-3 to TRBJ2-5; weak D call: TRBD2 (5 bases). V was shortened by 4 bases and J by 0 bases, with 9 bases between the two germline ends. Germline V CDR1 and CDR2: LGHNA, YSLEER. The CDR3 extends over 14 amino acids. CDR3 amino acids: CASSPLVYQETQYF. The CDR3 nucleotides read TGCGCCAGCAGCCCACTAGTGTACCAAGAGACCCAGTACTTC.

This clonotype appeared many times. V is TRBV7-9 and J is TRBJ2-1; D gene ambiguous. The length of the CDR3 is 16 residues. CDR1 and CDR2 (germline): SEHNR, FQNEAQ (reference sequence). The V and J ends lost 3 bases and 5 bases respectively, with 17 bases between them. CDR3 nucleotide sequence: TGTGCCAGCAGCTTTCCGAGACTTATTATGAACAATGAGCAGTTCTTC. Protein product: CASSFPRLIMNNEQFF.

This clonotype was found many times. The chain recombines TRBV11-2 with TRBJ2-5; D call uncertain. The germline V and J ends were trimmed by 5 bases and 1 base, with 11 bases remaining between them. The germline V gene encodes CDR1 SGHAT and CDR2 FQNNGV. The CDR3 is 14 residues long. Written as DNA, the CDR3 is TGTGCCAGCAGCCCTCGTGGACCCCAAGAGACCCAGTACTTC. Its translation is CASSPRGPQETQYF.

This clonotype was recorded many times. The rearrangement uses TRBV20-1 and TRBJ2-7, with TRBD2 matching 15 bases. Losses at the gene ends were 4 bases for V and 0 bases for J; bases not matched to a gene: 7. The CDR3 is made up of 17 amino acids. Germline V gene data show CDR1 as DFQATT and CDR2 as SNEGSKA (reference sequence). CDR3 protein: CSAIRGLAGGYSYEQYF. In DNA form, the CDR3 reads TGCAGTGCTATCCGGGGACTAGCGGGGGGATACTCCTACGAGCAGTACTTC.

This clonotype was found many times. This chain uses TRBV7-9 with TRBJ1-1; D might be TRBD1 (6 bases). Germline lookup yields CDR1 SEHNR and CDR2 FQNEAQ (reference sequence). CDR3 length: 13 residues. Trimming stripped 8 bases from V and 7 bases from J, with 17 bases between. The CDR3 spells CASSIAGGNEAFF. In nucleotides, the CDR3 is TGTGCCAGCTCGATTGCGGGGGGCAATGAAGCTTTCTTT.